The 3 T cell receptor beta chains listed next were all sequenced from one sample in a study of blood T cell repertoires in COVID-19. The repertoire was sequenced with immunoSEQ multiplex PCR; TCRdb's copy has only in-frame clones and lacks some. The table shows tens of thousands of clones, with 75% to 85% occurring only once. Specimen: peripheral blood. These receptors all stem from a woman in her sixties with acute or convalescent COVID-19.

For the CDR3, the DNA is TGCAGCGTGGAAAATCAGCGGCAAGAGACCCAGTACTTC. Translated, it gives CSVENQRQETQYF. The V call is TRBV29-1, the J call TRBJ2-5; possible D gene TRBD2, 5 bases. This CDR3 is 13 amino acids long. The V end lost 6 bases, the J end lost 2 bases, and 13 bases lay between the germline ends. Germline V gives CDR1 SQVTM, CDR2 ANQGSEA.

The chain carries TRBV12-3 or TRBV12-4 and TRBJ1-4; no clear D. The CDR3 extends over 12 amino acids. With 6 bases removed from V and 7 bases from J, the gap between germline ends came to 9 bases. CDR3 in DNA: TGTGCCAGCAGGGGCGTCGGTGAAAAACTGTTTTTT. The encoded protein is CASRGVGEKLFF.

The CDR3, as DNA: TGCGCCAGCAGCTGGGCGATGACAGGAAGCACAGATACGCAGTATTTT. Its protein is CASSWAMTGSTDTQYF. This chain links TRBV5-1 with TRBJ2-3, with D tentatively TRBD1 (6 bases). Germline V lookup: CDR1 SGHRS, CDR2 YFSETQ. The CDR3 sequence is 16 residues long. V was shortened by 3 bases and J by 0 bases, with 14 bases between the two germline ends.